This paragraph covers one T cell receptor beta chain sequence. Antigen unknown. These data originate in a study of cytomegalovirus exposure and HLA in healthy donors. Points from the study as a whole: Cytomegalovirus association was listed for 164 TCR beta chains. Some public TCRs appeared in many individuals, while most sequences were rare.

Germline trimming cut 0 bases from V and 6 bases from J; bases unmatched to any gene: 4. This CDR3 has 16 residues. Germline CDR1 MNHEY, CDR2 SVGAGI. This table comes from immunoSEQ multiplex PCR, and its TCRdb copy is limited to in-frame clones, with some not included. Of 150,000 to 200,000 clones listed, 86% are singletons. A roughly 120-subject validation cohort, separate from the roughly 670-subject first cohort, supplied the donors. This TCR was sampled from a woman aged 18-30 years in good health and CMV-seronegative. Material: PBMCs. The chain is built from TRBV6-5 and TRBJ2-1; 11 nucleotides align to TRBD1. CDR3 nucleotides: TGTGCCAGCAGTTACTCACCGGGACAGGGGGGCAATGAGCAGTTCTTC. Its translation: CASSYSPGQGGNEQFF.